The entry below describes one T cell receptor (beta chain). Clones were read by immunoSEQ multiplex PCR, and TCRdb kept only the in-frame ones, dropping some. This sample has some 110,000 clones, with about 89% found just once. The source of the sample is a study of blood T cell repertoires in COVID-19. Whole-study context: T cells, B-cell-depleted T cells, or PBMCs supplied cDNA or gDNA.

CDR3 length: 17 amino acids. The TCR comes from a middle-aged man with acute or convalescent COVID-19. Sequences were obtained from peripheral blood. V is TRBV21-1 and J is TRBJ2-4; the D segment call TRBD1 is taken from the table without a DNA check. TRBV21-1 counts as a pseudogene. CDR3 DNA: TGTGCCAGCAGCAAAGACAGAAAGATCCTAGCCAAAAACATTCAGTACTTC. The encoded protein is CASSKDRKILAKNIQYF.